This T cell receptor beta chain was retrieved from a study of cytomegalovirus exposure and HLA in healthy donors. Whole-study results and caveats: In an earlier analysis, about 87% or about 30%: the productive usage of most TCR beta V segments. It has been reported that TCR beta sequences accurately predicted the HLA-A and HLA-B alleles of most subjects. Donors were assumed by presence/absence analyses to have roughly uniform sequencing depth.

Researchers ran the PCR with 60 Vbeta and 13 Jbeta primers. The data were produced by immunoSEQ multiplex PCR, yet TCRdb's version contains in-frame clones alone and is incomplete. Of some 180,000 clones listed, 75% to 85% are singletons. In the case of this clone: As yet, its antigen is unknown.

Trimming removed 4 bases from V and 4 bases from J, with 17 bases in between. Germline V CDR1 and CDR2: SGHNT, YYREEE (reference sequence). The CDR3 extends over 15 amino acids. Input material: PBMCs. The chain combines TRBV5-4 with TRBJ1-1; possible D gene TRBD1, 6 bases. The sequence was collected from a woman aged 25 to 39 in good health and CMV-seropositive. The DNA of the CDR3 is TGTGCCAGCAGCCTGGGGGGCGTAAGAGTCACTGAAGCTTTCTTT. Residues: CASSLGGVRVTEAFF.